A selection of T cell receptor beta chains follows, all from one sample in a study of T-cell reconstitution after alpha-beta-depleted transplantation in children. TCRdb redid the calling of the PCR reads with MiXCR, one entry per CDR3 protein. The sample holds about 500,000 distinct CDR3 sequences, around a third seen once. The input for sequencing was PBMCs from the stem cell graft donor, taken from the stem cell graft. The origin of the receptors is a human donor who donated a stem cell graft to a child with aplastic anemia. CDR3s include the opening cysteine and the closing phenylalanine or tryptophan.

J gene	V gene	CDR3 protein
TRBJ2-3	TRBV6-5	CASSYRIPGGSGSTDTQYF
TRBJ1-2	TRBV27	CASSLKPGQGSTAGYTF
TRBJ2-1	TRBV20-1	CSARAPRHEQFF
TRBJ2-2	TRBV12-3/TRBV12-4	CASSLQGFKLFF
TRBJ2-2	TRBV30	CAWIGGSANTGELFF
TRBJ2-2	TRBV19	CASSIGAGYRTGELFF
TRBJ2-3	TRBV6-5	CASSYSPGRRSQNTQYF
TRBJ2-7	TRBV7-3	CASSPQGTGNEQYF
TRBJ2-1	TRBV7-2	CASSLFTYNEQFF
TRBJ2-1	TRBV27	CASSPGTSGGYEQFF
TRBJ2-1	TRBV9	CASSLKLAGYNEQFF
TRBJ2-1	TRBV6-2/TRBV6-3	CASRFSGRYYNEQFF
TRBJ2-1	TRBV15	CATSRDFGTDSYNEQFF
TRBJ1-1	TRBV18	CASSNSMNTEAFF
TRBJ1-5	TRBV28	CASSLGTPKPQHF
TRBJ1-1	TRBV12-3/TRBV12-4	CASSPGEMNTEAFF
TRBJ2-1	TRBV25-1	CASGDRSNEQFF
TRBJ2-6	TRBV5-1	CASSPTDPGANVLTF
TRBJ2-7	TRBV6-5	CASSYFPGQTYEQYF
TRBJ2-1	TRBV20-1	CSAIILGQGYNEQFF
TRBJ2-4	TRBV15	CATRPGSEFQAKNIQYF
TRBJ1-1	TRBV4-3	CASSADSGRTEAFF
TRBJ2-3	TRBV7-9	CASSQTTLQGANTQYF
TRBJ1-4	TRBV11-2	CASSLGVGQGASWEKLFF
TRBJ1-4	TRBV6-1	CASSSWDRGPEKMFF
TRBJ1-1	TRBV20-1	CSARDRVVGSAEAFF
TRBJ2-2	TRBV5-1	CASSLLTNTGELFF
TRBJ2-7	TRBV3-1	CASRRQTGGLGEQYF
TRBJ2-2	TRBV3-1	CASSQGGRVKGELFF
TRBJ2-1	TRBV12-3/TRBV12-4	CASSPSGRANYNEQFF
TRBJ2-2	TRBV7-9	CASKGRQGSTGELFF
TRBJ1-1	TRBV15	CATSRDKMNTEAFF
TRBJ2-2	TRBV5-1	CASSLDPAPSTGELFF
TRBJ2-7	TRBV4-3	CASSQDAGNEQYF
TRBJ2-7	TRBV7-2	CASSSDSLAVSYEQYF
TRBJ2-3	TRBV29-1	CSVATPSSGRETDTQYF
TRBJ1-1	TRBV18	CASSGQENTEAFF
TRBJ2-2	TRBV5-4	CASSLESANTGELFF
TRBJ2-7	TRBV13	CASIAPGQGMGEQYF
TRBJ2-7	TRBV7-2	CASSSTNVYEQYF
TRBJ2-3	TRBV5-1	CASARTTSDTQYF
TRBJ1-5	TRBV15	CATSRLGTSDQPQHF
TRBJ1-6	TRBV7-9	CASSLRTDNSPLHF
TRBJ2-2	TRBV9	CASSTSGTGELFF
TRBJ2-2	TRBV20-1	CSARPGQNTGELFF
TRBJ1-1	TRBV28	CASSFRGRSTEAFF
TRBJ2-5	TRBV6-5	CASSYGQVPETQYF
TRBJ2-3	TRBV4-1	CASSQAGTSGGPRRDTQYF
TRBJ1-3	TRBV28	CASRPVGAQGGNTIYF
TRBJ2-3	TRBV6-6	CASRVDTDTQYF
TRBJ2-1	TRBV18	CASSPGTSGYEQFF
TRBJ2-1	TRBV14	CASSARQGSYNEQFF
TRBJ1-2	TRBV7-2	CASSSSAGYGYTF
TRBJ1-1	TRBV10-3	CAISETRGEGGGPEAFF